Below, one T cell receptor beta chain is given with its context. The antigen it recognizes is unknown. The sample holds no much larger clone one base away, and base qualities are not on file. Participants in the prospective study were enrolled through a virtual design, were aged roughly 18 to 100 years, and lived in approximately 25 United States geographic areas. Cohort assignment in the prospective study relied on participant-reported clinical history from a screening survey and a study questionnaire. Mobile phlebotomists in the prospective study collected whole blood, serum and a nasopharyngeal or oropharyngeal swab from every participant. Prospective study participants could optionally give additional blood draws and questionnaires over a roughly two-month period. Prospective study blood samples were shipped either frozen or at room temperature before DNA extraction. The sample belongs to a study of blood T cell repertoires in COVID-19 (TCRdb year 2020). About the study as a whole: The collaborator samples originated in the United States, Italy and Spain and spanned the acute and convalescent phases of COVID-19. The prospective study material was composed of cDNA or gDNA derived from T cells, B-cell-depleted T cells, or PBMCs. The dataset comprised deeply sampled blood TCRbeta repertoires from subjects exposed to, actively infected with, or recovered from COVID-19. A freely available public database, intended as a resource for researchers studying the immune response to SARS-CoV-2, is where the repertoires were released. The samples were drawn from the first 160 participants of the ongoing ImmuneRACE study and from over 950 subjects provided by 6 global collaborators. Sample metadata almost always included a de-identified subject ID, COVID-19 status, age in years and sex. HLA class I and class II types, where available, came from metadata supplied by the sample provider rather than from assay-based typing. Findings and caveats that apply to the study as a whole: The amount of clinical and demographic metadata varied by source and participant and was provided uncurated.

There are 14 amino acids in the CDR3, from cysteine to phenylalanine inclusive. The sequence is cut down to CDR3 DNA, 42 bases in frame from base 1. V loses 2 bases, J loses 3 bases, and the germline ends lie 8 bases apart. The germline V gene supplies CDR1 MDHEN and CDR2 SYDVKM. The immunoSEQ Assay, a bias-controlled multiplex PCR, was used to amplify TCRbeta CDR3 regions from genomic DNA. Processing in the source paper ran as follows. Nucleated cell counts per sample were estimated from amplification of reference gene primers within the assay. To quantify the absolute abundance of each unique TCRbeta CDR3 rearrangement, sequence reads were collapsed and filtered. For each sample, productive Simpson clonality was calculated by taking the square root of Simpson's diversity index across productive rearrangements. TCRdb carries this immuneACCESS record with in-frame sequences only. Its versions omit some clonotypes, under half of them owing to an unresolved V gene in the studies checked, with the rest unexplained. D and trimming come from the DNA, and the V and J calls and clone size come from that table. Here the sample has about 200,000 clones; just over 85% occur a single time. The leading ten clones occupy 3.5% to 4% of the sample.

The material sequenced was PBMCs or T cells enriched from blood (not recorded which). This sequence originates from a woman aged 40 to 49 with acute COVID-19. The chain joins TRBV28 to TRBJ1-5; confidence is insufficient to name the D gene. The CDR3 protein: CASSLVRVNQPQHF. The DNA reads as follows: TGTGCCAGCAGTTTAGTACGGGTCAATCAGCCCCAGCATTTT. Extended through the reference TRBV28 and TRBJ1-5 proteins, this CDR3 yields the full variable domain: DVKVTQSSRYLVKRTGEKVFLECVQDMDHENMFWYRQDPGLGLRLIYFSYDVKMKEKGDIPEGYSVSREKKERFSLILESASTNQTSMYLCASSLVRVNQPQHFGDGTRLSIL.